This TCR beta chain was retrieved from a study of T cell responses to AZD1222 COVID-19 vaccine. The data were produced by immunoSEQ multiplex PCR, yet TCRdb's version contains in-frame clones alone and is incomplete. The table includes some 30,000 clones, around 84% detected once. Points from the study as a whole: Baseline seropositivity occurred in only a handful of AZD1222 recipients. Donors were largely white British and mainly female; clonal diversity was possibly underestimated.

On this clone itself: The antigen remains unidentified.

Looked up from germline, CDR1 is SGHVS and CDR2 is FNYEAQ. The CDR3 totals 14 residues. Trimming took 6 bases from V and 9 from J; bases not matched to a gene: 12. It was second doses at about 4 or about 12 weeks that were pooled. The chain employs TRBV7-6 and TRBJ2-3; 7 bases are a match to TRBD2. This sample comprised peripheral blood, obtained 28 days after the second AZD1222 dose. This clonotype was obtained from an adult who received the AZD1222 COVID-19 vaccine. The CDR3 DNA reads TGTGCCAGCAGTCTGGGAGGGGAGGCGCAGACGCAGTATTTT. Its protein product is CASSLGGEAQTQYF.